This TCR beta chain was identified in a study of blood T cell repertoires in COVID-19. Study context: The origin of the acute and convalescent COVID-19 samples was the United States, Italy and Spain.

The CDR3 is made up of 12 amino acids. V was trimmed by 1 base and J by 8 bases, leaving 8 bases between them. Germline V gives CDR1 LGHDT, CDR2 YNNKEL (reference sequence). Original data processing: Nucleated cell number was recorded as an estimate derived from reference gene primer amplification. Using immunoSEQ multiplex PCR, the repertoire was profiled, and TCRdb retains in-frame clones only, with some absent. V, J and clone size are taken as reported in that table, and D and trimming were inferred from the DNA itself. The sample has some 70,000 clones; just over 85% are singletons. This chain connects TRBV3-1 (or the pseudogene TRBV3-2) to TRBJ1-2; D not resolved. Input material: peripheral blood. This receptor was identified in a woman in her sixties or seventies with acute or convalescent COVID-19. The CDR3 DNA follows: TGTGCCAGCAGCCAAGTCCTGAGCGGCTACACCTTC. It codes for CASSQVLSGYTF.